This T cell receptor beta chain is drawn from a study of persistence of HIV-infected CD4 T cells. Study outcomes and limitations: Antigen-responding cells were enriched for degenerate expanded CDR3beta sequences. TCR oligoclonality correlated with proviral oligoclonality in the same sorted populations. Compared with CD3/CD28-stimulated cells, CMV- and Gag-responding cells showed lower TCRbeta richness.

The stimulus was lysate of CMV-infected fibroblasts, approximately 9.7 ug/mL. Memory cells lacking CD40L and CD69 with high CD45RO were sorted. For at least 4 years, plasma HIV-1 RNA was undetectable (<50 copies/mL). Germline V gene lookup returns CDR1 MNHEY and CDR2 SMNVEV (reference sequence). V gave up 7 bases and J gave up 0 bases; unmatched junction bases: 9. CDR3 length equals 16 residues. Sequencing used immunoSEQ version 4 in survey mode. TCRdb's copy holds only in-frame clones and misses some; the assay was immunoSEQ multiplex PCR. The sample includes about 48,000 clones, around 75% of them seen just once. About this clone: Antigen unknown.

The sequenced sample was CD4+ T cells sorted from PBMCs after 18-hour stimulation, obtained from a patient who received antiretroviral therapy. The clonotype comes from an adult man with HIV who was CMV-seropositive. The rearrangement uses TRBV27 and TRBJ2-3; 8 positions match TRBD2. The CDR3 DNA reads as TGTGCCAGCATTCGAAGCGGGGGCGGTAGCACAGATACGCAGTATTTT. Protein: CASIRSGGGSTDTQYF.